The 24 T cell receptor beta chains below come from one sample, sequenced in a study of beta chain features in type 1 diabetes. The authors reverse transcribed all of the isolated RNA, so sequencing captured expressed TCRB transcripts. The data were produced by immunoSEQ multiplex PCR, yet TCRdb's version contains in-frame clones alone and is incomplete. The sample has a few hundred thousand clones, approximately 31% seen once. The sample comprised naive CD4+ T cells from blood. The source is a young man in good health.

The chain's CDR3 is CASSQEGSYTF. CDR3 coding DNA: TGCGCCAGCAGCCAAGAGGGCTCCTACACCTTC. The chain joins TRBV4-1 to TRBJ1-2, with no clear D. Trimming took 0 bases from V and 10 from J, leaving 6 bases between them. CDR1 and CDR2 (germline): MGHRA, YSYEKL. This CDR3 contains 11 residues.

This clone has more than one count but fewer than ten. The chain is built from TRBV7-6 and TRBJ2-1; 9 bases line up with TRBD2. Looked up from germline, CDR1 is SGHVS and CDR2 is FNYEAQ. Trimming removed 6 bases from V and 10 bases from J; junction bases left unmatched: 7. This CDR3 region has 13 residues. The CDR3 loop is CASRAPSGNEQFF. The CDR3 nucleotides read TGTGCCAGCAGGGCTCCTAGCGGGAACGAGCAGTTCTTC.

This clone was observed a handful of times. The V gene is TRBV6-6, the J gene TRBJ2-5; no clear D. The CDR3 has 11 amino acids. Per the germline V gene, CDR1 is MNHNY and CDR2 is SVGAGI (reference sequence). The V gene lost 1 base and the J gene lost 5 bases, with 2 bases spanning the gap. This CDR3 is CASSYWETQYF. The CDR3 bases are TGTGCCAGCAGTTACTGGGAGACCCAGTACTTC.

With regard to this clone: The identical CDR3 is also encoded by other nucleotide sequences in the sample. The chain combines TRBV7-6 with TRBJ2-7; possible D gene TRBD2, 6 bases. The CDR3 is made up of 13 amino acids. Trimming shortened V by 0 bases and J by 3 bases, and 6 bases separated the two germline ends. Germline lookup yields CDR1 SGHVS and CDR2 FNYEAQ. The CDR3 protein is CASSLAGGYEQYF. CDR3 nucleotides: TGTGCCAGCAGCTTAGCCGGGGGCTACGAGCAGTACTTC.

This clone was seen a single time. This chain connects TRBV7-9 to TRBJ2-3; D not resolved. CDR1 and CDR2 from the germline V gene are SEHNR and FQNEAQ (reference sequence). V was cut by 6 bases and J by 15 bases, with 22 bases left in between. This CDR3 is built from 13 residues. CDR3 loop: CASRSTPGHTPYF. The CDR3 nucleotides are TGTGCCAGCAGATCGACACCGGGCCACACGCCCTATTTT.

This clone was seen more than once but under ten times. One junction end does not reproduce the germline sequence, and a read error may be involved. The chain carries TRBV7-2 and TRBJ2-5; 7 bases match TRBD1. There are 14 residues in the CDR3. The germline CDR1 and CDR2 sequences are SGHTA and FQGNSA. CDR3 DNA sequence: TGTGCCAGCAGGTTAGAGGGGGCAGGAGAGACCCAGTACTTC. Its translation is CASRLEGAGETQYF.

The rearrangement joins TRBV18 to TRBJ1-3; D call uncertain. This CDR3 comprises 14 residues. Trimming took off 0 bases at V and 4 bases at J, with 7 bases between the two ends. The germline V gene has CDR1 KGHSH and CDR2 LQKENI. The CDR3 loop is CASSPPVAGNTIYF. CDR3 coding DNA: TGTGCCAGCTCACCACCCGTGGCAGGAAACACCATATATTTT.

For this clone: Other DNA sequences within the sample encode an identical CDR3. This sequence joins TRBV29-1 and TRBJ2-3, with 11 bases aligning to TRBD2. This CDR3 comprises 12 residues. The germline V gene has CDR1 SQVTM and CDR2 ANQGSEA. Trimming removed 8 bases from V and 6 bases from J; junction bases left unmatched: 4. The CDR3 sequence: CSLIAGGDTQYF. The CDR3 nucleotides are TGCAGCCTAATAGCGGGAGGGGATACGCAGTATTTT.

The chain links TRBV5-4 to TRBJ2-7; a weak D match, TRBD2 (5 bases). This CDR3 has 13 residues. Germline CDR1 SGHNT, CDR2 YYREEE (reference sequence). V lost 4 bases and J lost 2, with 10 bases in between. The CDR3: CASSPGNTYEQYF. The CDR3 DNA reads TGTGCCAGCAGCCCGGGGAATACCTACGAGCAGTACTTC.

This clone was found a few times. Other DNA sequences in the sample encode the same CDR3. The chain employs TRBV29-1 and TRBJ1-1; D not resolved. Germline V gene lookup returns CDR1 SQVTM and CDR2 ANQGSEA. There are 12 residues in the CDR3. Trimming left V 4 bases short and J 2 bases short, with 8 bases between. The CDR3 bases are TGCAGCGTTGTAATCCACAACACTGAAGCTTTCTTT. This gives the protein CSVVIHNTEAFF.

This chain connects TRBV27 to TRBJ2-5, with D hard to call. V was cut by 2 bases and J by 7 bases, with 5 bases left in between. Germline loops: CDR1 MNHEY, CDR2 SMNVEV (reference sequence). The CDR3 sequence is 11 residues long. This CDR3 reads CASSLKGTQYF. In DNA form, the CDR3 reads TGTGCCAGCAGTTTAAAGGGGACCCAGTACTTC.

CDR3 sequence reads: CAWSAGWASEQYF. The CDR3 DNA is TGTGCCTGGAGCGCGGGGTGGGCCTCAGAGCAGTACTTC. The chain is built from TRBV30 and TRBJ2-7; tentative D call: TRBD2 (6 bases). Germline CDR1 and CDR2: GTSNPN and SVGIG (reference sequence). This CDR3 is built from 13 residues. V was clipped by 3 bases and J by 7 bases, with 16 bases between them. The variable domain in full, completed from reference TRBV30 and TRBJ2-7, reads SQTIHQWPATLVQPVGSPLSLECTVEGTSNPNLYWYRQAAGRGLQLLFYSVGIGQISSEVPQNLSASRPQDRQFILSSKKLLLSDSGFYLCAWSAGWASEQYFGPGTRLTVT.

This clone was detected a few times. The V gene is TRBV4-1, the J gene TRBJ2-7; 9 nucleotides align to TRBD1. This CDR3 is 15 amino acids long. V lost 3 bases, J lost 5 bases, and 8 bases stayed unmatched. CDR1 is MGHRA and CDR2 is YSYEKL in the germline V gene. The CDR3 sequence is CASSHGTGPWDEQYF. The CDR3 nucleotides are TGCGCCAGCAGCCATGGGACAGGGCCATGGGACGAGCAGTACTTC.

The chain's CDR3 is CAWRRTSGTDTQYF. CDR3 coding DNA: TGTGCCTGGAGAAGGACTAGCGGCACAGATACGCAGTATTTT. The V gene is TRBV30, the J gene TRBJ2-3, with 9 bases identical to TRBD2. CDR3 length equals 14 residues. V was clipped by 3 bases and J by 1 base; unmatched bases: 2. CDR1 is GTSNPN, CDR2 SVGIG, per germline (reference sequence).

This clone was seen just once. The chain combines TRBV18 with TRBJ2-5, with D maybe TRBD2 (6 bases). The CDR3 runs 14 residues. Looked up from germline, CDR1 is KGHSH and CDR2 is LQKENI. V lost 2 bases, J lost 4 bases, and 11 bases lay in between. CDR3 DNA: TGTGCCAGCTCACCAACTGGAGGGACAGAGACCCAGTACTTC. Residues: CASSPTGGTETQYF.

About this clone itself: The sample holds other DNA sequences that translate to the same CDR3. This chain uses TRBV7-9 with TRBJ2-1; 12 nucleotides match TRBD2. Trimming at V came to 0 bases and at J to 4 bases, leaving 1 base not matched to a gene. There are 16 residues in the CDR3. Per germline, CDR1 SEHNR and CDR2 FQNEAQ (reference sequence). For the CDR3, the DNA is TGTGCCAGCAGCTTAGCCGGGACTAGCGGGTACAATGAGCAGTTCTTC. Its protein is CASSLAGTSGYNEQFF. Combining the CDR3 with reference TRBV7-9 and TRBJ2-1 gives the whole variable domain DTGVSQNPRHKITKRGQNVTFRCDPISEHNRLYWYRQTLGQGPEFLTYFQNEAQLEKSRLLSDRFSAERPKGSFSTLEIQRTEQGDSAMYLCASSLAGTSGYNEQFFGPGTRLTVL.

This clone has just a few counts. V and J are TRBV30 and TRBJ1-2, with no clear D. CDR3 length: 13 residues. V lost 5 bases and J 6 bases, leaving 16 bases between the germline ends. CDR1 is GTSNPN and CDR2 is SVGIG in the germline V gene (reference sequence). The DNA of the CDR3 is TGTGCCTGGTCGTCCCGGCCCGGGGATGGCTACACCTTC. Its translation is CAWSSRPGDGYTF.

The chain combines TRBV2 with TRBJ2-2; 8 positions match TRBD1. The CDR3 has 14 amino acids. Germline lookup yields CDR1 SNHLY and CDR2 FYNNEI. The V gene end was trimmed by 6 bases and the J gene end by 4 bases; junction bases not matched to a gene: 4. DNA for the CDR3: TGTGCCAGCAGATTAACAGGGGGCACCGGGGAGCTGTTTTTT. Translating it yields CASRLTGGTGELFF.

This clone was found a few times. The chain employs TRBV9 and TRBJ2-1; TRBD1 agrees at 8 bases. This CDR3 is built from 19 residues. The trim removed 0 bases at V and 4 bases at J, leaving 15 bases unmatched. Germline CDR1 is SGDLS and CDR2 is YYNGEE. The CDR3 loop reads CASSVASTPGGNSYNEQFF. The CDR3 DNA is TGTGCCAGCAGCGTAGCCTCGACCCCAGGGGGCAATTCGTACAATGAGCAGTTCTTC.

To note about this clone: The sample holds other DNA sequences that translate to the same CDR3. The chain couples TRBV30 to TRBJ2-3; no clear D. This CDR3 is built from 12 residues. Trimming took 0 bases from V and 6 from J, leaving 7 bases between them. Germline assignment: CDR1 GTSNPN and CDR2 SVGIG (reference sequence). For the CDR3, the DNA is TGTGCCTGGAGTGTGGGCCTCGATACGCAGTATTTT. Translation: CAWSVGLDTQYF.

This clone was seen more than once but under ten times. This chain joins TRBV4-2 and TRBJ2-7; possibly TRBD1 or TRBD2 for D (6 bases each). CDR3 length equals 18 residues. V dropped 0 bases and J dropped 0 bases, with 18 bases sitting between them. Germline CDR1 and CDR2: LGHNA and YNFKEQ. The CDR3 DNA reads as TGTGCCAGCAGCCAAGAGGCAAGGGGGAGGCGCAGCTCCTACGAGCAGTACTTC. This encodes CASSQEARGRRSSYEQYF.

This clone showed up just a few times. V and J are TRBV25-1 and TRBJ2-7; D gene uncertain. From germline, CDR1 is MGHDK and CDR2 SYGVNS. With 6 bases removed from V and 7 bases from J, the gap between germline ends came to 16 bases. The CDR3 has 13 residues. CDR3 sequence: CASSEAGVGEQYF. The CDR3 DNA reads TGTGCCAGCAGCGAAGCCGGCGTGGGGGAGCAGTACTTC.

This clone was seen a handful of times. V is TRBV30 and J is TRBJ1-5; D is ambiguous. The CDR3 is 14 amino acids. V lost 0 bases and J lost 6, with 12 bases in between. Germline CDR1 and CDR2: GTSNPN and SVGIG (reference sequence). The CDR3 region has the DNA TGTGCCTGGAGTGTACTAGAAGAGACTCAGCCCCAGCATTTT. Translated: CAWSVLEETQPQHF.

The V call is TRBV19, the J call TRBJ1-1; D gene ambiguous. Trimming shortened V by 6 bases and J by 4 bases, and 12 bases separated the two germline ends. The CDR3 has 13 residues. Germline V gives CDR1 LNHDA, CDR2 SQIVND (reference sequence). The CDR3 nucleotides are TGTGCCAGTAGCCCCCCGGGTGGCACTGAAGCTTTCTTT. Amino acid sequence: CASSPPGGTEAFF.